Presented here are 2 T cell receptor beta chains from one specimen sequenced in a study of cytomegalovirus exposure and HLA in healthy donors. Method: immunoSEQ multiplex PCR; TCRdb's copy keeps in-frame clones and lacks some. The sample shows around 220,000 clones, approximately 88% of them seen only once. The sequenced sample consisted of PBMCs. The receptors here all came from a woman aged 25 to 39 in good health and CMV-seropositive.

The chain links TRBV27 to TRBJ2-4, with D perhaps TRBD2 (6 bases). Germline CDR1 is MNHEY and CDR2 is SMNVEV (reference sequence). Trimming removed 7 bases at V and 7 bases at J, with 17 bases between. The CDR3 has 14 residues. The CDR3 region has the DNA TGTGCCAGCACCCACGGAGGGTCTGGGAACATTCAGTACTTC. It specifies CASTHGGSGNIQYF.

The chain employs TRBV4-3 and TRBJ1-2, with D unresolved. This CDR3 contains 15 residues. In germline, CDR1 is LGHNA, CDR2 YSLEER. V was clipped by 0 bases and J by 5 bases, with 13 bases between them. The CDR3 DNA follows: TGCGCCAGCAGCCAAGATAAAGGGCGATCGTATGGCTACACCTTC. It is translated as CASSQDKGRSYGYTF.